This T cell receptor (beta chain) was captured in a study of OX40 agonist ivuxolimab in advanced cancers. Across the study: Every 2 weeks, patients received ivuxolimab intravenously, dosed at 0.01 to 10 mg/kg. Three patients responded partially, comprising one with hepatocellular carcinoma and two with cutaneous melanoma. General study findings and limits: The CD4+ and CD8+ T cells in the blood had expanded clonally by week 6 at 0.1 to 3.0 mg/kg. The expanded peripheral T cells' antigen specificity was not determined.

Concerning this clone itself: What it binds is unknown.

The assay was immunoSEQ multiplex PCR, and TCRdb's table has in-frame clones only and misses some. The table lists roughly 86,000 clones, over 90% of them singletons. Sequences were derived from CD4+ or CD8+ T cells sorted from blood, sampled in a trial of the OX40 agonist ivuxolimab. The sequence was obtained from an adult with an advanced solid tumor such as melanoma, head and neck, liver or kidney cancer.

The CDR3 sequence: CASRWTVTNYGYTF. The CDR3 nucleotides are TGCGCCAGCAGGTGGACAGTCACTAACTATGGCTACACCTTC. The chain employs TRBV5-1 and TRBJ1-2; D might be TRBD1 (6 bases). From germline, CDR1 is SGHRS and CDR2 YFSETQ. Trimming removed 5 bases at V and 0 bases at J, with 11 bases between. There are 14 residues in the CDR3.